The clone carrying this TCR beta chain occurred many times. As yet, its antigen is unknown. The data derive from a study of neurological immune-mediated disorders. Study findings and constraints: Expanded clones shared no CDR3 amino acid sequences across subjects, suggesting private repertoires in all groups. With the multiple sclerosis repertoire cluster, neither clinical nor MRI features showed any association.

With 10-nucleotide random UMIs, 5'RACE was used to make the cDNA. TCRdb fed the 5' RACE reads into MiXCR, producing one record per CDR3 protein. The sample includes 81,000 or so distinct CDR3 sequences, around 4.6% seen only once; the top ten take approximately 2.2%. J lost 2 bases, V lost 5 bases, and 5 bases had no gene match. The CDR3 is made up of 15 amino acids. Germline loops: CDR1 SEHNR, CDR2 FQNEAQ (reference sequence). The sequenced material came from PBMCs. V usage is TRBV7-9 and J usage is TRBJ1-4; 7 positions match TRBD1. This TCR derives from a woman aged 25 to 39 with multiple sclerosis. CDR3 residues: CASSRQGSTNEKLFF. DNA for the CDR3: TGTGCCAGCAGCCGACAGGGTTCGACTAATGAAAAACTGTTTTTT.